Listed here is a single T cell receptor beta chain. The protocol was immunoSEQ multiplex PCR, while the TCRdb copy is restricted to in-frame clones and leaves out a portion. The sample has about 72,000 clones, approximately 83% seen once. This sample is part of a study of PD-L1 blockade in urothelial cancer. Time point indicated: pretreatment peripheral blood. The CDR3 runs 17 residues. Germline-derived CDR1 and CDR2 are SGHVS and FQNEAQ. J gave up 6 bases and V 5 bases, and 13 bases lay outside the gene matches. The sequencing here drew on PBMCs, taken around atezolizumab (anti-PD-L1) treatment. V is TRBV7-8 and J is TRBJ2-1; 10 bases fit TRBD2. The sequence was obtained from a man between 60 and 75 years old with urothelial cancer. CDR3 residues: CASSPFKVAGGLNEQFF. For the CDR3, the DNA is TGTGCCAGCAGCCCCTTTAAGGTAGCGGGGGGCCTCAATGAGCAGTTCTTC.